The 3 T cell receptor beta chains below all came from one sample that was sequenced in a study of T cell responses to AZD1222 COVID-19 vaccine (dated by TCRdb to the early 2020s). The method behind the library was the immunoSEQ multiplex PCR assay. The immuneACCESS repertoire file appears here via TCRdb, limited to in-frame rearrangements. These files lack a portion of the clones; in checked studies, under half of the deficit traces to unresolved V genes, and the cause of the others is not known. Here the sample has some 150,000 clones; 80% to 90% occur a single time. In total, the top ten clones hold 6.9% of the sample. The sample's time point label, in plain terms: sample from adult after SARS-CoV-2 infection, after symptom onset. The sequences come from peripheral blood, collected after recovery from COVID-19. These receptors came from an adult who had recovered from COVID-19.

The rearrangement uses TRBV9 and TRBJ2-7; a possible D gene is TRBD1 (6 bases). Trimming pared 4 bases from V and 2 bases from J, leaving 13 bases between. The CDR3 extends over 14 amino acids. Germline V gene data show CDR1 as SGDLS and CDR2 as YYNGEE. The CDR3 loop is CASSKRGRPYEQYF. In nucleotides, the CDR3 is TGTGCCAGCAGCAAAAGGGGGAGACCCTACGAGCAGTACTTC.

The chain is built from TRBV19 and TRBJ1-6; tentative D call: TRBD1 (6 bases). The CDR3 has 15 amino acids. Germline CDR1 and CDR2: LNHDA and SQIVND (reference sequence). V was cut by 9 bases and J by 7 bases, with 19 bases left in between. The CDR3 protein is CASRQGLSSNSPLHF. DNA for the CDR3: TGTGCCAGCCGTCAGGGGTTATCGTCAAATTCACCCCTCCACTTT.

The gene calls are TRBV19 and TRBJ1-2, with D perhaps matching TRBD1 (5 bases). CDR1 is LNHDA and CDR2 is SQIVND in the germline V gene (reference sequence). The CDR3 length is 17 residues. Trimming cost V 0 bases and J 6 bases, with 20 bases left between them. CDR3 loop: CASSIDLSVPGRNGYTF. The CDR3 DNA reads TGTGCCAGTAGTATAGATCTTTCGGTCCCAGGGCGAAATGGCTACACCTTC.